What follows describes a single T cell receptor (beta chain). The data belong to a study of neoadjuvant anti-PD-1 for oral cavity cancer. Survey sequencing of tumors mostly used 4.5 to 5 ug DNA, two replicates. Profiling relied on immunoSEQ multiplex PCR, and the TCRdb table lists in-frame clones only, not all of them. The data show about 23,000 clones, with roughly a quarter seen just once and about 16% held by the top ten. Specified time point: after neoadjuvant nivolumab, at surgical resection. The sequence was obtained from a person between 40 and 80 years old with oral cavity squamous cell carcinoma. The sample here was tumor tissue, taken after nivolumab (anti-PD-1) treatment.

CDR3 sequence (DNA): TGTGCCAGCAGTGAAGCCAGGGACACTGAAGCTTTCTTT. Its translation is CASSEARDTEAFF. The rearrangement links TRBV6-4 to TRBJ1-1; maybe TRBD1 (5 bases). V was trimmed by 3 bases and J by 3 bases, leaving 8 bases between them. The CDR3 runs 13 residues. Germline-derived CDR1 and CDR2 are MRHNA and SNTAGT.